The sequence of this T cell receptor beta chain was determined in a study of blood T cell repertoires in COVID-19. The overall study: The study drew acute and convalescent COVID-19 samples from the United States, Italy and Spain. PBMCs, B-cell-depleted T cells, or T cells were the source of the cDNA or gDNA that made up the material.

The CDR3 is 13 residues long. In the original workflow: How many nucleated cells were present was estimated from reference gene primer amplification. Measured with immunoSEQ multiplex PCR; TCRdb has only the in-frame clones, and not every one. Clone size and V and J calls were adopted from that table, with D and trimming inferred from the DNA. The data contain around 94,000 clones, about four fifths of them singletons. Sequences were obtained from peripheral blood. The chain carries TRBV21-1 and TRBJ1-1. TRBV21-1 is labeled a pseudogene. The clonotype comes from a man in his forties or fifties with active or convalescent COVID-19. The CDR3: CASSKVWTVEAFF. As DNA, the CDR3 is TGTGCCAGCAGCAAAGTGTGGACTGTCGAAGCTTTCTTT.